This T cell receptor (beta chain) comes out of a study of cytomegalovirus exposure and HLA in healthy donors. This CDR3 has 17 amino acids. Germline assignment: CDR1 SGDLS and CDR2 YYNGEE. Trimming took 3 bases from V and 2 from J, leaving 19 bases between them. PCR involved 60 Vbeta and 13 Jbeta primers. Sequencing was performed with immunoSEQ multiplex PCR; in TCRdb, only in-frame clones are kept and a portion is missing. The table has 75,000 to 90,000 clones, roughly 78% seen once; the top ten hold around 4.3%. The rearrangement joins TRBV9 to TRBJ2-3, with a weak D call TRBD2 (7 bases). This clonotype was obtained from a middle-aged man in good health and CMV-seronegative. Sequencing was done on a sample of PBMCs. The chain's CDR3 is CASSATFGGQVTDTQYF. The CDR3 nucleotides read TGTGCCAGCAGCGCCACCTTCGGGGGGCAGGTCACAGATACGCAGTATTTT.